The following is a TCR beta chain sequence with its context. Its antigen is still unknown. The entry originates in a study of T cells after yellow fever vaccination. Study findings and constraints: Most primary-vaccination clones reappeared after the booster (around 95% CD4, approximately 88% CD8).

Germline V CDR1 and CDR2: SEHNR, FQNEAQ (reference sequence). This CDR3 is built from 14 residues. The V gene lost 0 bases and the J gene lost 3 bases, with 5 bases spanning the gap. Template switching with 5'RACE generated the TCR cDNA and added a universal primer site and UMIs. One entry per CDR3 protein results from TCRdb running MiXCR on the 5' RACE reads. The sample yields 450,000 to 650,000 distinct CDR3 sequences, about 14% seen once. This sample comprised PBMCs, obtained on the day of the yellow fever booster vaccination. The clonotype comes from a man aged 25 to 45 who received the YFV17D yellow fever vaccine. The J gene is TRBJ1-4, the V gene TRBV7-9; a weak D match, TRBD1 (5 bases). Written as DNA, the CDR3 is TGTGCCAGCAGCTTAGCGGGGCCTAATGAAAAACTGTTTTTT. Protein sequence: CASSLAGPNEKLFF.